Described below is a single T cell receptor beta chain sequence and its context. The entry originates in a study of shared clonotypes between healthy human individuals. Study-wide background: The composition of the donors was a couple of women and a few men aged 18 to 49.

Trimming cost V 2 bases and J 2 bases; bases outside gene matches: 6. The CDR3 has 18 residues. Germline values: CDR1 SGHRS, CDR2 YFSETQ. Naive-designated CD8 cells lacked CD45RO, were positively enriched for CCR7, and omitted terminally differentiated effector memory CD45RA+ cells. Assay: immunoSEQ multiplex PCR; the TCRdb copy retains only in-frame clones and omits some. The sample lists roughly 890,000 clones; about 92% were seen once. This TCR was recovered from a man under 40 in good health. J is TRBJ2-1 and V is TRBV5-1; 14 bases align to TRBD2. What was sequenced was naive CD8+ T cells sorted from blood. The CDR3 reads CASSLRLAGGPAYNEQFF. The CDR3 DNA is TGCGCCAGCAGCTTAAGACTAGCGGGAGGGCCTGCCTACAATGAGCAGTTCTTC.